Listed below are T cell receptor beta chains from one sample, sequenced in a study of T cell responses to AZD1222 COVID-19 vaccine. The table came from immunoSEQ multiplex PCR; TCRdb's copy has only in-frame clones and leaves some out. This sample has 95,000 to 150,000 clones, with 75% to 90% found just once. Sequencing used peripheral blood, obtained 28 days after the second AZD1222 dose. These receptors were collected from an adult who received the AZD1222 COVID-19 vaccine. CDR3s include the opening cysteine and the closing phenylalanine or tryptophan. A D gene is named only where the DNA matches it firmly. Where a row states a size, it is once, few, many or the class of an expanded clone; other rows omit it.

j_call: TRBJ2-1
clone_size: once
d_call: TRBD1
v_call: TRBV5-6
cdr3_aa: CASSLGQGAYEQFF
cdr3_nt: TGTGCCAGCAGCTTGGGGCAGGGGGCTTATGAGCAGTTCTTC

j_call: TRBJ2-3
clone_size: -
d_call: TRBD2
v_call: TRBV6-5
cdr3_aa: CASSYPGWEGPQYF
cdr3_nt: TGTGCCAGCAGTTACCCGGGGTGGGAGGGTCCGCAGTATTTT

j_call: TRBJ1-4
clone_size: -
d_call: -
v_call: TRBV19
cdr3_aa: CASSIQLTNEKLFF
cdr3_nt: TGTGCCAGTAGTATACAGCTGACTAATGAAAAACTGTTTTTT

j_call: TRBJ1-3
clone_size: once
d_call: -
v_call: TRBV30
cdr3_aa: CAWRPGGGNTIYF
cdr3_nt: TGTGCCTGGAGACCCGGGGGTGGAAACACCATATATTTT

j_call: TRBJ1-3
clone_size: few
d_call: -
v_call: TRBV6-5
cdr3_aa: CASSPGGNTIYF
cdr3_nt: TGTGCCAGCAGTCCCGGCGGAAACACCATATATTTT

j_call: TRBJ2-1
clone_size: -
d_call: -
v_call: TRBV11-2
cdr3_aa: CASSLSVGGAINEQFF
cdr3_nt: TGTGCCAGCAGCTTAAGCGTTGGGGGGGCCATCAATGAGCAGTTCTTC

j_call: TRBJ1-2
clone_size: -
d_call: TRBD1
v_call: TRBV6-2/TRBV6-3
cdr3_aa: CASRYRGVTYGYTF
cdr3_nt: TGTGCCAGCAGATACAGGGGTGTAACCTATGGCTACACCTTC

j_call: TRBJ2-1
clone_size: once
d_call: -
v_call: TRBV6-5
cdr3_aa: CASSTGPGVYNEQFF
cdr3_nt: TGTGCCAGCAGTACCGGACCGGGGGTTTACAATGAGCAGTTCTTC

j_call: TRBJ1-6
clone_size: medium-sized
d_call: TRBD1
v_call: TRBV5-4
cdr3_aa: CASSPTQGQKNSPLHF
cdr3_nt: TGTGCCAGCAGCCCAACACAGGGGCAGAAGAATTCACCCCTCCACTTT

j_call: TRBJ2-3
clone_size: -
d_call: -
v_call: TRBV2
cdr3_aa: CASRRRSTDTQYF
cdr3_nt: TGTGCCAGCAGGAGGCGGAGCACAGATACGCAGTATTTT

j_call: TRBJ1-6
clone_size: -
d_call: TRBD1
v_call: TRBV6-1
cdr3_aa: CASSEPGQGDNSPLHF
cdr3_nt: TGTGCCAGCAGTGAACCAGGACAGGGGGATAATTCACCCCTCCACTTT

j_call: TRBJ2-5
clone_size: once
d_call: TRBD2
v_call: TRBV7-2
cdr3_aa: CASSRGGSEGTQYF
cdr3_nt: TGTGCCAGCAGCCGGGGGGGTAGCGAGGGGACCCAGTACTTC

j_call: TRBJ2-4
clone_size: -
d_call: -
v_call: TRBV28
cdr3_aa: CASSFSGADIQYF
cdr3_nt: TGTGCCAGCAGTTTCTCGGGGGCGGACATTCAGTACTTC

j_call: TRBJ1-5
clone_size: -
d_call: TRBD1
v_call: TRBV15
cdr3_aa: CATSSGQAVQPQHF
cdr3_nt: TGTGCCACCAGCAGTGGACAGGCGGTTCAGCCCCAGCATTTT

j_call: TRBJ1-2
clone_size: -
d_call: -
v_call: TRBV6-2/TRBV6-3
cdr3_aa: CASSPRGALRQSYGYTF
cdr3_nt: TGTGCCAGCAGCCCTCGGGGGGCCCTGCGGCAGTCCTATGGCTACACCTTC

j_call: TRBJ2-3
clone_size: -
d_call: -
v_call: TRBV21-1
cdr3_aa: CASSKGGTGNTDTQYF
cdr3_nt: TGTGCCAGCAGCAAAGGAGGGACAGGGAACACAGATACGCAGTATTTT

j_call: TRBJ2-7
clone_size: -
d_call: -
v_call: TRBV30
cdr3_aa: CAWSTGHEQYF
cdr3_nt: TGTGCCTGGAGTACCGGCCACGAGCAGTACTTC

j_call: TRBJ1-6
clone_size: -
d_call: -
v_call: TRBV5-1
cdr3_aa: CASSLGDAIQPLHF
cdr3_nt: TGCGCCAGCAGCTTGGGGGACGCTATACAACCCCTCCACTTT

j_call: TRBJ1-3
clone_size: once
d_call: -
v_call: TRBV6-1
cdr3_aa: CASSEGAGSGNTIYF
cdr3_nt: TGTGCCAGCAGTGAGGGGGCCGGCTCTGGAAACACCATATATTTT

j_call: TRBJ1-2
clone_size: -
d_call: TRBD1
v_call: TRBV3-1/TRBV3-2
cdr3_aa: CASTSARTGPGYTF
cdr3_nt: TGTGCCAGCACCTCGGCTAGGACAGGGCCTGGCTACACCTTC

j_call: TRBJ1-3
clone_size: -
d_call: -
v_call: TRBV30
cdr3_aa: CAWSSLGFAGNTIYF
cdr3_nt: TGTGCCTGGAGTTCCCTGGGGTTCGCTGGAAACACCATATATTTT

j_call: TRBJ2-3
clone_size: once
d_call: -
v_call: TRBV9
cdr3_aa: CASSPFGATDTQYF
cdr3_nt: TGTGCCAGCAGCCCGTTTGGGGCCACAGATACGCAGTATTTT

j_call: TRBJ1-2
clone_size: -
d_call: -
v_call: TRBV7-2
cdr3_aa: CASSLAPSDSGYGYTF
cdr3_nt: TGTGCCAGCAGCTTAGCGCCCTCAGACAGCGGCTATGGCTACACCTTC

j_call: TRBJ1-5
clone_size: -
d_call: TRBD1
v_call: TRBV24-1
cdr3_aa: CATSGSISGTGFNQPQHF
cdr3_nt: TGTGCCACCAGTGGTTCAATCTCCGGGACAGGCTTCAATCAGCCCCAGCATTTT

j_call: TRBJ1-2
clone_size: few
d_call: -
v_call: TRBV7-6
cdr3_aa: CASSLGKQSSISGYTF
cdr3_nt: TGTGCCAGCAGCTTAGGAAAACAGAGTTCTATAAGTGGCTACACCTTC

j_call: TRBJ1-1
clone_size: -
d_call: -
v_call: TRBV2
cdr3_aa: CASSAGTEAFF
cdr3_nt: TGTGCCAGCAGTGCCGGGACAGAAGCTTTCTTT

j_call: TRBJ2-5
clone_size: -
d_call: TRBD2
v_call: TRBV5-1
cdr3_aa: CASSLSGGAVKETQYF
cdr3_nt: TGCGCCAGCAGCTTGTCCGGGGGGGCCGTCAAAGAGACCCAGTACTTC

j_call: TRBJ1-1
clone_size: -
d_call: -
v_call: TRBV20-1
cdr3_aa: CSASGVMMNTEAFF
cdr3_nt: TGCAGTGCTAGTGGGGTAATGATGAACACTGAAGCTTTCTTT